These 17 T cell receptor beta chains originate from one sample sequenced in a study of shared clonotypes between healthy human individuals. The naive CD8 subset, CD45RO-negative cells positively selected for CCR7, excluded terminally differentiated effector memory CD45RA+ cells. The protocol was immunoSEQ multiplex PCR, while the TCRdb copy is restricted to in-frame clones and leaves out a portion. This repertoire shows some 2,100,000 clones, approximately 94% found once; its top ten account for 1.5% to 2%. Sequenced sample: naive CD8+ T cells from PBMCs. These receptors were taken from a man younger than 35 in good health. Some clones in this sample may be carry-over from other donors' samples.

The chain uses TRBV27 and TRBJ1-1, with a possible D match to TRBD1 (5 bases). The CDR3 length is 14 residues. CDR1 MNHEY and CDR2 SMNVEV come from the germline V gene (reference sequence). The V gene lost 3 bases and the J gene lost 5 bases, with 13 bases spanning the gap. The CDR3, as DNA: TGTGCCAGCAGTTTTGTCGGGGGTTTGACTGAAGCTTTCTTT. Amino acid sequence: CASSFVGGLTEAFF.

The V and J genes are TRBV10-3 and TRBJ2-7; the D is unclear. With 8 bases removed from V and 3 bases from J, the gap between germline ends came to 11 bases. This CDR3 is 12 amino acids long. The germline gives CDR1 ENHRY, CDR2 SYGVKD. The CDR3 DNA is TGTGCCATCCGCCTAAAAGACTACGAGCAGTACTTC. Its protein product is CAIRLKDYEQYF.

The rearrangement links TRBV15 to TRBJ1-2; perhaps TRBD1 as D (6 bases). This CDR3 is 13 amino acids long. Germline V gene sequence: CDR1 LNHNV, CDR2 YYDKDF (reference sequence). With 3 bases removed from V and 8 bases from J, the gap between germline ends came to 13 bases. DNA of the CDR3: TGTGCCACCAGCAGCGCTGTAGGGGGAGGCTACACCTTC. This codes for CATSSAVGGGYTF.

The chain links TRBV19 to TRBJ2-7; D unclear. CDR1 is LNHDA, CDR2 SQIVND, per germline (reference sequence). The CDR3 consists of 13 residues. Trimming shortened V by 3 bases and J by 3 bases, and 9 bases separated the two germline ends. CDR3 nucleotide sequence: TGTGCCAGTAGTATGTCATCGGACTACGAGCAGTACTTC. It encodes CASSMSSDYEQYF. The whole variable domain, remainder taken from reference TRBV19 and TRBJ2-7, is DGGITQSPKYLFRKEGQNVTLSCEQNLNHDAMYWYRQDPGQGLRLIYYSQIVNDFQKGDIAEGYSVSREKKESFPLTVTSAQKNPTAFYLCASSMSSDYEQYFGPGTRLTVT.

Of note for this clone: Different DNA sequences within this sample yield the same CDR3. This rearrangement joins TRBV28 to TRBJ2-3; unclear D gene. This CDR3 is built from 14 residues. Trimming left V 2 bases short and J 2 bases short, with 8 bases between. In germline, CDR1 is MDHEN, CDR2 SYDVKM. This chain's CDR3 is CASSLTQLTDTQYF. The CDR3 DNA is TGTGCCAGCAGTTTAACTCAGCTCACAGATACGCAGTATTTT.

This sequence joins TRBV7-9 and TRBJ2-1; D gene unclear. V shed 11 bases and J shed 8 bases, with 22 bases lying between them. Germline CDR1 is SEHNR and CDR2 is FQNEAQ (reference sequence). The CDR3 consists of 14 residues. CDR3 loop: CAGDSGDPNYEQFF. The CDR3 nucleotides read TGTGCCGGGGATTCTGGAGACCCCAATTATGAGCAGTTCTTC.

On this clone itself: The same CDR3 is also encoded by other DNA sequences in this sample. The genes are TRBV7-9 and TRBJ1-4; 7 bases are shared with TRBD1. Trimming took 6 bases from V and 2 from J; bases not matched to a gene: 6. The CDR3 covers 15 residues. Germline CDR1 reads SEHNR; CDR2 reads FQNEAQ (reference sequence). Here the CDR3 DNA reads TGTGCCAGCAGTTTACCGGGACAGACTAATGAAAAACTGTTTTTT. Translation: CASSLPGQTNEKLFF.

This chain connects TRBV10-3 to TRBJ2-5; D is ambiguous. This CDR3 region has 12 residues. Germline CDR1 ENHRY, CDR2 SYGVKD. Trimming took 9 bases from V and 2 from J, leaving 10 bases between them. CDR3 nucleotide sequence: TGTGCCATATTAACAGATCAAGAGACCCAGTACTTC. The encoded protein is CAILTDQETQYF.

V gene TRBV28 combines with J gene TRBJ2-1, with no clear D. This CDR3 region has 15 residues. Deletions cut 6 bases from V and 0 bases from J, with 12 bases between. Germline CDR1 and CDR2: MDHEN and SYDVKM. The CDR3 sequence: CASSPTSTSYNEQFF. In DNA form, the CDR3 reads TGTGCCAGCAGCCCTACTTCTACCTCCTACAATGAGCAGTTCTTC.

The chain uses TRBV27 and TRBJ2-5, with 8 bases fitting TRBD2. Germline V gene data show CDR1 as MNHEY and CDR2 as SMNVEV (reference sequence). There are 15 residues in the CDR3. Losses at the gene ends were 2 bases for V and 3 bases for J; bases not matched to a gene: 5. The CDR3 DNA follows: TGTGCCAGCAGTTTACTAGCGGGTGGAAAAGAGACCCAGTACTTC. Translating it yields CASSLLAGGKETQYF.

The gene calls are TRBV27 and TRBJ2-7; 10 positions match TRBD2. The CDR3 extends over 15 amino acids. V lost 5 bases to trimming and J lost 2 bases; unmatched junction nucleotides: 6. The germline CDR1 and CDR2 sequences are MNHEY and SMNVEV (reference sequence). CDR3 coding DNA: TGTGCCAGCAGTCCCGGACTAGCGGACCCCTACGAGCAGTACTTC. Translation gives CASSPGLADPYEQYF.

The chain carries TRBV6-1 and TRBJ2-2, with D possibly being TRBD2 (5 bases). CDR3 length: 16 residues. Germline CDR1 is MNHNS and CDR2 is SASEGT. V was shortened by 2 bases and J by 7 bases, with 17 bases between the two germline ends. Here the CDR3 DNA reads TGTGCCAGCAGTGAAATGTCAGGAGGACTGGGCGGGGAGCTGTTTTTT. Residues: CASSEMSGGLGGELFF.

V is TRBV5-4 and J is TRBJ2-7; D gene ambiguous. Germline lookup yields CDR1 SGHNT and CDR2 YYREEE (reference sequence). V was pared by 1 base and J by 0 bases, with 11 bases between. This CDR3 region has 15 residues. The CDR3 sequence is CASSLSLGDSYEQYF. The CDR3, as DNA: TGTGCCAGCAGCTTGAGTCTTGGGGACTCCTACGAGCAGTACTTC.

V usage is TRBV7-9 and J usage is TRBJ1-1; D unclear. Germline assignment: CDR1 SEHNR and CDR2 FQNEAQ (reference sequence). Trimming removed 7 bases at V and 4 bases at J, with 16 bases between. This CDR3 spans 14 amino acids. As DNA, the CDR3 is TGTGCCAGCACCTCTCGGGGAAGAGGCACTGAAGCTTTCTTT. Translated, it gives CASTSRGRGTEAFF.

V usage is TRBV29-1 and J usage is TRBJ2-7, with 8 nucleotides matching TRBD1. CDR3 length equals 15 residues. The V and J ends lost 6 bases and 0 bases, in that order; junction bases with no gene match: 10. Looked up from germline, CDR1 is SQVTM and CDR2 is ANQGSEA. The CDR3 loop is CSVKDGGTGSYEQYF. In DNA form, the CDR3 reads TGCAGCGTGAAGGATGGGGGGACAGGCTCCTACGAGCAGTACTTC.

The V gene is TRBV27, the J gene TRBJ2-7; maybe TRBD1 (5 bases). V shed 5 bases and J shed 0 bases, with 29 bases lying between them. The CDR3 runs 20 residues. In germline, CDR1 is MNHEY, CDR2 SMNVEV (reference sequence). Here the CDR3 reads CASSPTYMDGQPIFSYEQYF. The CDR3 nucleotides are TGTGCCAGCAGTCCAACTTATATGGACGGACAACCAATCTTCTCCTACGAGCAGTACTTC.

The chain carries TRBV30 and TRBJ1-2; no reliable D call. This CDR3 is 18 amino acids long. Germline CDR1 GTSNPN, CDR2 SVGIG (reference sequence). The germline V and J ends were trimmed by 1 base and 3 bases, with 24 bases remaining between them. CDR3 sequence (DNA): TGTGCCTGGAGTGCTCCGTTTAGTGGACGAGGTTTGGACTATGGCTACACCTTC. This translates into CAWSAPFSGRGLDYGYTF.